One sample yielded the 25 T cell receptor beta chains listed below, sequenced in a study of early T cells in non-severe SARS-CoV-2 infection. TCRdb used MiXCR to reprocess the 5' RACE reads, holding one entry per CDR3 protein. The table records 20,000 to 30,000 distinct CDR3 sequences, approximately 4.5% of them present only once. Sequences were obtained from whole blood. The receptors originated from an adult who was a healthcare worker with PCR-confirmed SARS-CoV-2 infection or an uninfected control (not recorded which).

This clonotype was recorded at least ten times. This chain links TRBV29-1 with TRBJ1-2; D not certain. This CDR3 is built from 12 residues. Germline V lookup: CDR1 SQVTM, CDR2 ANQGSEA. V was shortened by 3 bases and J by 7 bases, with 12 bases between the two germline ends. This CDR3 reads CSVEKHPAGYTF. As DNA, the CDR3 is TGCAGCGTTGAGAAACATCCGGCTGGCTACACCTTC.

V is TRBV7-9 and J is TRBJ2-2; D gene unclear. This CDR3 is built from 13 residues. Trimming removed 1 base from V and 7 bases from J, with 7 bases in between. CDR1 SEHNR and CDR2 FQNEAQ come from the germline V gene (reference sequence). The CDR3 DNA sequence: TGTGCCAGCAGCTTAGTAGTCCACGGGGAGCTGTTTTTT. It encodes CASSLVVHGELFF.

The table lists this clonotype with many counts. The chain is built from TRBV10-3 and TRBJ2-2, with D perhaps assigned TRBD1 or TRBD2 (5 bases each). V lost 6 bases and J 3 bases, leaving 17 bases between the germline ends. Per germline, CDR1 ENHRY and CDR2 SYGVKD. The CDR3 is made up of 16 amino acids. Here the CDR3 reads CAISPGKRGHTGELFF. In nucleotides, the CDR3 is TGTGCCATCAGCCCCGGGAAAAGGGGCCACACCGGGGAGCTGTTTTTT.

This chain links TRBV28 with TRBJ2-7; 13 nucleotides agree with TRBD2. The CDR3 sequence is 15 residues long. CDR1 and CDR2 (germline): MDHEN, SYDVKM. The V segment lost 4 bases and the J segment 6 bases; nucleotides outside the gene matches: 6. This chain's CDR3 is CASSSIGLAGAEQYF. CDR3 nucleotide sequence: TGTGCCAGCAGTTCTATTGGACTAGCGGGAGCCGAGCAGTACTTC.

Turning to this clonotype: A much larger clone differs from this one at a single base, so this may be a read error. The V and J genes are TRBV11-2 and TRBJ1-1; D not certain. Looked up from germline, CDR1 is SGHAT and CDR2 is FQNNGV. The CDR3 sequence is 14 residues long. CDR3 DNA: TGTGCCGGCAGCTACCTCGGTCTGGACACTGAAGCTTTCTTT. This encodes CAGSYLGLDTEAFF.

The J gene is TRBJ1-6, the V gene TRBV5-6, with D uncertain. CDR1 is SGHDT and CDR2 is YYEEEE in the germline V gene. Trimming removed 0 bases from V and 7 bases from J, with 14 bases in between. The CDR3 has 16 amino acids. The CDR3 nucleotides are TGTGCCAGCAGCTTGGGGCCCGGGAGAAGGAATTCACCCCTCCACTTT. Amino acid sequence: CASSLGPGRRNSPLHF.

This clonotype has ten or more counts. This chain connects TRBV18 to TRBJ1-1; D is undetermined. Trimming left V 3 bases short and J 1 base short, with 12 bases between. The CDR3 is made up of 15 amino acids. In germline, CDR1 is KGHSH, CDR2 LQKENI. The CDR3 loop reads CASSPGRRQNTEAFF. The CDR3 region has the DNA TGTGCCAGCTCACCTGGCAGGCGGCAGAACACTGAAGCTTTCTTT.

The sample holds many counts of this clonotype. The V gene is TRBV7-9, the J gene TRBJ2-1, with 8 bases matching TRBD2. The CDR3 contains 15 residues. Germline V CDR1 and CDR2: SEHNR, FQNEAQ (reference sequence). The J segment lost 4 bases and the V segment lost 5 bases, leaving 7 bases of the junction unmatched. This CDR3 reads CASSTRLAYYNEQFF. CDR3 DNA: TGTGCCAGCAGCACTAGACTAGCGTATTACAATGAGCAGTTCTTC.

This clonotype was seen ten or more times. The chain has TRBV29-1 and TRBJ2-4; perhaps TRBD2 as D (7 bases). Trimming removed 0 bases at V and 8 bases at J, with 14 bases between. The germline gives CDR1 SQVTM, CDR2 ANQGSEA. CDR3 length equals 14 residues. The CDR3 DNA reads as TGCAGCGTTGAAGATGGGGGGGGCGCGGACATTCAGTACTTC. Amino acid sequence: CSVEDGGGADIQYF.

This clonotype was found many times. The chain recombines TRBV27 with TRBJ2-5, with TRBD2 matching over 9 bases. Germline CDR1 and CDR2: MNHEY and SMNVEV (reference sequence). The CDR3 runs 16 residues. V shed 5 bases and J 1 base; nucleotides not matched to a gene: 8. The CDR3 sequence: CASSMSSGSAQETQYF. The CDR3 region has the DNA TGTGCCAGCAGTATGAGTAGCGGGAGTGCCCAAGAGACCCAGTACTTC.

There are many counts of this clonotype. The chain links TRBV20-1 to TRBJ2-4; D is unclear. Per germline, CDR1 DFQATT and CDR2 SNEGSKA (reference sequence). V was pared by 5 bases and J by 4 bases, with 12 bases between. The CDR3 runs to 13 residues. CDR3 nucleotide sequence: TGCAGTGCTCGACCGCCTGAGAAAAACATTCAGTACTTC. Protein sequence: CSARPPEKNIQYF.

On this clonotype itself: Given a much more abundant clone one base away, this may be a read error. V usage is TRBV18 and J usage is TRBJ2-1; TRBD2 might be the D (7 bases). From germline, CDR1 is KGHSH and CDR2 LQKENI. The CDR3 has 14 residues. The CDR3 protein is CVSSNREGRSEQFF. DNA of the CDR3: TGTGTCAGCTCCAACAGGGAGGGGAGAAGTGAGCAGTTCTTC. The full variable domain, in which reference TRBV18 and TRBJ2-1 provide the parts outside the CDR3, is NAGVMQNPRHLVRRRGQEARLRCSPMKGHSHVYWYRQLPEEGLKFMVYLQKENIIDESGMPKERFSAEFPKEGPSILRIQQVVRGDSAAYFCVSSNREGRSEQFFGPGTRLTVL.

This clonotype was counted ten times or more. CDR3 sequence (DNA): TGTGCCAGCAGCCGCGGGACTAGCGGTAAGAGCTCCTACAATGAGCAGTTCTTC. It is translated as CASSRGTSGKSSYNEQFF. The chain recombines TRBV6-5 with TRBJ2-1; 11 nucleotides agree with TRBD2. Germline CDR1 reads MNHEY; CDR2 reads SVGAGI. V gave up 6 bases and J gave up 0 bases; unmatched junction bases: 10. There are 18 residues in the CDR3.

This clonotype was counted only a few times. The rearrangement joins TRBV4-2 to TRBJ2-5, with 8 bases matching TRBD2. Germline CDR1 and CDR2: LGHNA and YNFKEQ. The CDR3 is 15 residues long. The ends lost 1 base at V and 5 bases at J; junction bases unmatched: 6. The CDR3 loop reads CASSQVSGGPETQYF. Here the CDR3 DNA reads TGTGCCAGCAGCCAAGTATCGGGGGGGCCGGAGACCCAGTACTTC.

This clonotype was picked up a small number of times. The chain has TRBV6-1 and TRBJ1-2; TRBD1 might be the D (6 bases). Germline values: CDR1 MNHNS, CDR2 SASEGT. The CDR3 consists of 15 residues. V lost 3 bases, J lost 6 bases, and 17 bases lay in between. In DNA form, the CDR3 reads TGTGCCAGCAGTGACACTGGGAGGGGGGCGCATGGCTACACCTTC. Translation: CASSDTGRGAHGYTF.

J is TRBJ2-7 and V is TRBV20-1; 10 bases line up with TRBD1. The germline CDR1 and CDR2 sequences are DFQATT and SNEGSKA (reference sequence). The CDR3 is made up of 15 amino acids. V was pared by 2 bases and J by 3 bases, with 7 bases of the junction left unmatched. DNA of the CDR3: TGCAGTGCTAGAACTTGGACAGGGGGGAACTACGAGCAGTACTTC. The encoded protein is CSARTWTGGNYEQYF.

This clonotype was picked up many times. The chain is built from TRBV5-6 and TRBJ1-1; the match to TRBD1 covers 7 bases. The CDR3 sequence is 14 residues long. From germline, CDR1 is SGHDT and CDR2 YYEEEE. The V gene end was trimmed by 4 bases and the J gene end by 10 bases; junction bases not matched to a gene: 13. This CDR3 reads CASSAVDRDVVAFF. DNA for the CDR3: TGTGCCAGCAGCGCAGTCGACAGGGACGTGGTAGCTTTCTTT.

This clonotype was observed at least ten times. The chain couples TRBV7-2 to TRBJ2-1; D unclear. V gave up 5 bases and J gave up 4 bases, with 12 bases separating them. CDR1 is SGHTA, CDR2 FQGNSA, per germline. The CDR3 sequence is 14 residues long. CDR3 DNA: TGTGCCAGCAGCCCCTCGTTGGGATACAATGAGCAGTTCTTC. Its protein is CASSPSLGYNEQFF.

As for this clonotype: A single base separates this from a much larger clone, so it may be a read error. The V gene is TRBV19, the J gene TRBJ2-1, with 12 nucleotides matching TRBD2. With V trimmed by 7 bases and J by 8 bases, 12 bases remained unmatched. The CDR3 is 16 residues long. The germline V gene has CDR1 LNHDA and CDR2 SQIVND (reference sequence). The CDR3 region is CASTPLTSGGYDEQFF. In nucleotides, the CDR3 is TGTGCCAGTACCCCTTTGACTAGCGGGGGATACGATGAGCAGTTCTTC.

This clonotype has just a few counts. CDR3 in amino acids: CSPQEGTSSRKDTQYF. The CDR3 DNA follows: TGCAGTCCGCAAGAAGGGACTAGCTCCCGGAAAGATACGCAGTATTTT. V usage is TRBV20-1 and J usage is TRBJ2-3; TRBD2 matches 9 bases. This CDR3 is 16 amino acids long. V shed 8 bases and J 5 bases; nucleotides not matched to a gene: 17. CDR1 and CDR2 (germline): DFQATT, SNEGSKA (reference sequence).

This clonotype was seen ten or more times. V and J are TRBV27 and TRBJ2-3; D gene uncertain. Trimming pared 5 bases from V and 6 bases from J, leaving 9 bases between. The CDR3 is 12 residues long. Germline assignment: CDR1 MNHEY and CDR2 SMNVEV (reference sequence). The CDR3 DNA follows: TGTGCCAGCAGTGCATTTAGGGATACGCAGTATTTT. Protein sequence: CASSAFRDTQYF.

Many counts were recorded for this clonotype. The CDR3 sequence is CAITRAGSGTGELFF. CDR3 nucleotide sequence: TGTGCCATCACCCGAGCGGGTTCGGGGACCGGGGAGCTGTTTTTT. The chain uses TRBV10-3 and TRBJ2-2; TRBD2 might be the D (6 bases). CDR3 size: 15 residues. V lost 7 bases to trimming and J lost 5 bases, with 17 bases between them. CDR1 and CDR2 from the germline V gene are ENHRY and SYGVKD.

This clonotype was counted at least ten times. The chain combines TRBV7-8 with TRBJ1-4; D may be TRBD1 (5 bases). Per germline, CDR1 SGHVS and CDR2 FQNEAQ. V lost 2 bases, J lost 6 bases, and 16 bases lay in between. This CDR3 spans 16 amino acids. For the CDR3, the DNA is TGTGCCAGCAGCTTATCGGAACTGGGGCCTTATGAAAAACTGTTTTTT. Its translation: CASSLSELGPYEKLFF.

This clonotype was counted many times. V and J are TRBV2 and TRBJ2-2, with 8 bases aligning to TRBD1. The V gene's germline CDR1 is SNHLY and CDR2 FYNNEI. Germline trimming cut 3 bases from V and 0 bases from J; bases unmatched to any gene: 9. The CDR3 consists of 18 residues. The CDR3 bases are TGTGCCAGCAGTGACTACGGACAGGGCCATTCGAACACCGGGGAGCTGTTTTTT. This gives the protein CASSDYGQGHSNTGELFF.

This clonotype appeared many times. The chain combines TRBV7-3 with TRBJ2-3; no clear D. CDR3 length: 15 amino acids. V gave up 5 bases and J gave up 6 bases, with 18 bases separating them. Germline-derived CDR1 and CDR2 are SGHTA and FQGTGA. The CDR3 bases are TGTGCCAGCAGCCCCAGTGGGCTAACCTCGGATACGCAGTATTTT. Amino acids: CASSPSGLTSDTQYF.